This TCR beta chain emerged from a study of T cell responses to AZD1222 COVID-19 vaccine. The study's findings and limits: The CD4 TCRs associated with vaccination extended across spike and predominated at 160-218 and 743-854. Targeting of unmutated variant regions was reportedly seen in nearly half of spike-specific TCRs. Rises in breadth and depth of Spike-specific TCRs came after two AZD1222 doses.

Worth noting for this clone: Antigen specificity is unknown.

Clones were sequenced by immunoSEQ multiplex PCR, and TCRdb holds only the in-frame ones, with some missing. The repertoire holds some 95,000 clones, with about 89% as singletons. V was shortened by 4 bases and J by 0 bases, with 10 bases between the two germline ends. Germline loops: CDR1 SNHLY, CDR2 FYNNEI. The CDR3 contains 15 residues. The chain carries TRBV2 and TRBJ1-3; the D is unclear. This sequence originates from an adult in good health. Sequencing used peripheral blood, obtained on day 0 of AZD1222 vaccination. In nucleotides, the CDR3 is TGTGCCAGCAGTGGTGACGGGTTCTCTGGAAACACCATATATTTT. This codes for CASSGDGFSGNTIYF.